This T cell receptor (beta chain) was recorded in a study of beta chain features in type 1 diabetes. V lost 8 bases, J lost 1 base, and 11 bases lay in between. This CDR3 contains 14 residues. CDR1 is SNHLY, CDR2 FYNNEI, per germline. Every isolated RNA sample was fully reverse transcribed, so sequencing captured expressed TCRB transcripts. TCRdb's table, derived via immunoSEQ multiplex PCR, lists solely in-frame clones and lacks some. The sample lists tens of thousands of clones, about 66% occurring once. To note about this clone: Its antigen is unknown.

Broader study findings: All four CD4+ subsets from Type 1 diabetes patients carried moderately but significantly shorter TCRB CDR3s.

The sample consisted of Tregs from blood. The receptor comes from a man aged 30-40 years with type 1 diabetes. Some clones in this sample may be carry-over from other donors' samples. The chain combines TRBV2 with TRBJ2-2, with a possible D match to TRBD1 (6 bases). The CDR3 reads CASARTVNTGELFF. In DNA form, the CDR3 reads TGTGCCAGCGCGAGGACAGTGAACACCGGGGAGCTGTTTTTT.